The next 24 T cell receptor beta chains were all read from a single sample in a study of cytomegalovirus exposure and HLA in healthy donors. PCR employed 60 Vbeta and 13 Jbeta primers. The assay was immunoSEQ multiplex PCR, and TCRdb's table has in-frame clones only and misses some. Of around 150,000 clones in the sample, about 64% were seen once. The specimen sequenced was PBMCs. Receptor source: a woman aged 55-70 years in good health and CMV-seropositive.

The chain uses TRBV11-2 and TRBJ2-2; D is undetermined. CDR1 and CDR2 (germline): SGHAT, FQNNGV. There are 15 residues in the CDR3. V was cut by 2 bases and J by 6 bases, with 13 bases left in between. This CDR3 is CASSLTTGYAGELFF. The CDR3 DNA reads TGTGCCAGCAGCTTAACGACTGGGTACGCCGGGGAGCTGTTTTTT.

CDR3 region: CASSTGGQVEKLFF. The CDR3 DNA sequence: TGCGCCAGCAGCACCGGGGGTCAAGTTGAAAAACTGTTTTTT. The chain carries TRBV5-1 and TRBJ1-4; possibly TRBD1 for D (5 bases). V was clipped by 4 bases and J by 7 bases, with 14 bases between them. Per germline, CDR1 SGHRS and CDR2 YFSETQ. This CDR3 is 14 amino acids long.

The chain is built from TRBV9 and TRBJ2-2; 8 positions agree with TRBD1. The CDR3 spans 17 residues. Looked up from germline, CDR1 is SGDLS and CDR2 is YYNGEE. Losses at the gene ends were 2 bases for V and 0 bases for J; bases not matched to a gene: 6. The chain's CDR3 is CASSVGQGPPNTGELFF. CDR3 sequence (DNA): TGTGCCAGCAGCGTTGGACAGGGTCCCCCGAACACCGGGGAGCTGTTTTTT. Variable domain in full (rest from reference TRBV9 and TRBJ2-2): DSGVTQTPKHLITATGQRVTLRCSPRSGDLSVYWYQQSLDQGLQFLIQYYNGEERAKGNILERFSAQQFPDLHSELNLSSLELGDSALYFCASSVGQGPPNTGELFFGEGSRLTVL.

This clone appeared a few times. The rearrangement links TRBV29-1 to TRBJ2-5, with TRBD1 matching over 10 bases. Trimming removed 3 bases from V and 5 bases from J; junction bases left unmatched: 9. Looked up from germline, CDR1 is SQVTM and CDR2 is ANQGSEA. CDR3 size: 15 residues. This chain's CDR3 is CSVDGDRGSEETQYF. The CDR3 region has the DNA TGCAGCGTTGATGGGGACAGGGGATCAGAGGAGACCCAGTACTTC.

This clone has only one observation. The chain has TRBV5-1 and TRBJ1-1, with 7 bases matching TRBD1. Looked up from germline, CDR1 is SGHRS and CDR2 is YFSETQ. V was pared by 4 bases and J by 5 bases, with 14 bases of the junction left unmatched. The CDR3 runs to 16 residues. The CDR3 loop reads CASSPDLGQEGTEAFF. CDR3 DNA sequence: TGCGCCAGCAGCCCCGACCTTGGACAGGAGGGGACTGAAGCTTTCTTT. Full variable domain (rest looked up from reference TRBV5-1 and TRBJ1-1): KAGVTQTPRYLIKTRGQQVTLSCSPISGHRSVSWYQQTPGQGLQFLFEYFSETQRNKGNFPGRFSGRQFSNSRSEMNVSTLELGDSALYLCASSPDLGQEGTEAFFGQGTRLTVV.

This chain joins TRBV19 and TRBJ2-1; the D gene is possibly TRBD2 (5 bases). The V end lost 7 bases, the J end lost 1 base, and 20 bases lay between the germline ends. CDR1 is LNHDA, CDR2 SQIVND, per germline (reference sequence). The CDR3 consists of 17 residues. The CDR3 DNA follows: TGTGCCAGTACCGTCGGCCTAGCAGACTCTTCCTACAATGAGCAGTTCTTC. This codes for CASTVGLADSSYNEQFF.

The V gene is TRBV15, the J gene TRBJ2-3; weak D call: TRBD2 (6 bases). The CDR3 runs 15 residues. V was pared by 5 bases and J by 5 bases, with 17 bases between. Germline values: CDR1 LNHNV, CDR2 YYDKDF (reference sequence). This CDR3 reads CATSFGGPERDTQYF. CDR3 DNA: TGTGCCACCAGCTTTGGAGGGCCGGAGAGAGATACGCAGTATTTT.

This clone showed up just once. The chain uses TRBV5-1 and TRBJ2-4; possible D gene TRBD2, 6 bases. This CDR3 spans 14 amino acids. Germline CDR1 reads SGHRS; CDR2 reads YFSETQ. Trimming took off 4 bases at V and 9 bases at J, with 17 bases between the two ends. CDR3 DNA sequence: TGCGCCAGCAGCCCCCCAGGGACTGCAAGCATTCAGTACTTC. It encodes CASSPPGTASIQYF.

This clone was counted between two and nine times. The CDR3 here is CASSSRVGGQPQHF. The CDR3 DNA sequence: TGTGCCAGCAGCTCACGGGTAGGAGGTCAGCCCCAGCATTTT. The rearrangement uses TRBV7-2 and TRBJ1-5; no clear D. Germline CDR1 reads SGHTA; CDR2 reads FQGNSA. Deletions cut 4 bases from V and 6 bases from J, with 13 bases between. The CDR3 consists of 14 residues.

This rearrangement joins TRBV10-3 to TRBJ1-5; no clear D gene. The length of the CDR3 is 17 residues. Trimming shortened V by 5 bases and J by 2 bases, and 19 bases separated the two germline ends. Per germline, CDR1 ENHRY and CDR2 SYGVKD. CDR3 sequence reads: CAISREQIGAGNQPQHF. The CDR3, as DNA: TGTGCCATCAGTCGGGAACAGATAGGTGCGGGCAATCAGCCCCAGCATTTT.

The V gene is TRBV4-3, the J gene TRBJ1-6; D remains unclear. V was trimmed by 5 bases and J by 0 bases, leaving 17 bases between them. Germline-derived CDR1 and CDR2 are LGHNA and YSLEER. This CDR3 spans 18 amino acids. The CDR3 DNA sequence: TGCGCCAGCAGCTCGAAAATAGTAGGGAGCTCCTATAATTCACCCCTCCACTTT. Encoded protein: CASSSKIVGSSYNSPLHF.

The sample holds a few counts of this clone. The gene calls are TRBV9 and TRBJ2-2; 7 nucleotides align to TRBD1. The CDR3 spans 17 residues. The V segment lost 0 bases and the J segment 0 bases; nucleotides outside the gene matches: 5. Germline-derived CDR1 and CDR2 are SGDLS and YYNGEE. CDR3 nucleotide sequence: TGTGCCAGCAGCGTAGCTAGGGGGCGGGCGAACACCGGGGAGCTGTTTTTT. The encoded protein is CASSVARGRANTGELFF. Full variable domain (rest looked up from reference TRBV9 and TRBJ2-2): DSGVTQTPKHLITATGQRVTLRCSPRSGDLSVYWYQQSLDQGLQFLIQYYNGEERAKGNILERFSAQQFPDLHSELNLSSLELGDSALYFCASSVARGRANTGELFFGEGSRLTVL.

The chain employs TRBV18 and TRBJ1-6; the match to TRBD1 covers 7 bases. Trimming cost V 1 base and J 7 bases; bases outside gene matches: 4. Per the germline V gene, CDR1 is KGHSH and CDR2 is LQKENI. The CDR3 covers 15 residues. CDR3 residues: CASSPRGTENSPLHF. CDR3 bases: TGTGCCAGCTCACCACGAGGGACAGAGAATTCACCCCTCCACTTT.

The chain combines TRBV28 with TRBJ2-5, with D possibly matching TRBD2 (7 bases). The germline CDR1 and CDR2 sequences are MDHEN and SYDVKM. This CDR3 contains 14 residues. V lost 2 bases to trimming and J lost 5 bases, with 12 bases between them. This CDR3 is CASSLGGADETQYF. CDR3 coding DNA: TGTGCCAGCAGTTTAGGGGGGGCAGATGAGACCCAGTACTTC.

CDR3 nucleotides: TGTGCCAGCAGCTTGGACGCCAATCCCGACAAACTGAATGAAAAACTGTTTTTT. Amino acids: CASSLDANPDKLNEKLFF. V gene TRBV5-6 combines with J gene TRBJ1-4; D is unclear. V was cut by 0 bases and J by 5 bases, with 20 bases left in between. The germline V gene encodes CDR1 SGHDT and CDR2 YYEEEE. The CDR3 is made up of 18 amino acids.

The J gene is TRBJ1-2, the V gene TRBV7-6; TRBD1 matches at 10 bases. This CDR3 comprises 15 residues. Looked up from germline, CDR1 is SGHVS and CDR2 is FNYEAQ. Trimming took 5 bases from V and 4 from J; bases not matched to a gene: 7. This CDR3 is CASSPGQGGIYGYTF. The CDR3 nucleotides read TGTGCCAGCAGCCCAGGACAGGGGGGGATCTATGGCTACACCTTC.

CDR3 sequence (DNA): TGTGCCAGCACCAAATCCGCACGACAGCAGAACACCGGGGAGCTGTTTTTT. Translated, it gives CASTKSARQQNTGELFF. The rearrangement uses TRBV27 and TRBJ2-2, with D possibly TRBD1 on 5 matching bases. The CDR3 loop spans 17 amino acids. CDR1 and CDR2 from the germline V gene are MNHEY and SMNVEV (reference sequence). The V end lost 7 bases, the J end lost 1 base, and 19 bases lay between the germline ends.

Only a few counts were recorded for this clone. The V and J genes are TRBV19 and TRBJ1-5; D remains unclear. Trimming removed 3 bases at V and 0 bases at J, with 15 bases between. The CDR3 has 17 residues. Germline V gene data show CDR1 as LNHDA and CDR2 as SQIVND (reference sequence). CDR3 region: CASSIWAGDYSNQPQHF. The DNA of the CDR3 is TGTGCCAGTAGTATTTGGGCAGGAGACTATAGCAATCAGCCCCAGCATTTT. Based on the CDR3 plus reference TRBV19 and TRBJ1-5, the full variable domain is DGGITQSPKYLFRKEGQNVTLSCEQNLNHDAMYWYRQDPGQGLRLIYYSQIVNDFQKGDIAEGYSVSREKKESFPLTVTSAQKNPTAFYLCASSIWAGDYSNQPQHFGDGTRLSIL.

CDR3 region: CASSDATTYSNEQFF. The CDR3 nucleotides read TGTGCCAGCAGCGACGCAACGACCTACAGCAATGAGCAGTTCTTC. The V call is TRBV7-3, the J call TRBJ2-1; no reliable D call. Germline V lookup: CDR1 SGHTA, CDR2 FQGTGA. V was clipped by 5 bases and J by 6 bases, with 17 bases between them. The CDR3 contains 15 residues. The complete variable domain, with remaining parts taken from reference TRBV7-3 and TRBJ2-1, reads GAGVSQTPSNKVTEKGKYVELRCDPISGHTALYWYRQSLGQGPEFLIYFQGTGAADDSGLPNDRFFAVRPEGSVSTLKIQRTERGDSAVYLCASSDATTYSNEQFFGPGTRLTVL.

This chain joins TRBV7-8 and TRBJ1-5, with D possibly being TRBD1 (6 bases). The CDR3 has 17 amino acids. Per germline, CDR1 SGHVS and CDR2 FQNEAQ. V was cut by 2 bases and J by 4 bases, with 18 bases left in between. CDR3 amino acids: CASSLRSGGPTNQPQHF. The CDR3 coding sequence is TGTGCCAGCAGCTTAAGGTCGGGGGGGCCGACGAATCAGCCCCAGCATTTT. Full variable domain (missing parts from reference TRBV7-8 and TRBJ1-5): GAGVSQSPRYKVAKRGQDVALRCDPISGHVSLFWYQQALGQGPEFLTYFQNEAQLDKSGLPSDRFFAERPEGSVSTLKIQRTQQEDSAVYLCASSLRSGGPTNQPQHFGDGTRLSIL.

CDR3 sequence: CASIEGAKGYGYTF. The CDR3 DNA follows: TGTGCCAGCATAGAGGGGGCCAAGGGATATGGCTACACCTTC. This chain links TRBV28 with TRBJ1-2; 7 positions match TRBD1. Germline V gene sequence: CDR1 MDHEN, CDR2 SYDVKM. The CDR3 extends over 14 amino acids. V gave up 7 bases and J gave up 5 bases; unmatched junction bases: 10.

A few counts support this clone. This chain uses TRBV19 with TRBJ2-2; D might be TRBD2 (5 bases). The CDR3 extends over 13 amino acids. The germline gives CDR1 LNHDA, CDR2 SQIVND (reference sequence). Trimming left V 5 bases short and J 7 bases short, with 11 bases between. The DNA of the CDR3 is TGTGCCAGTAGTGACTACGGTATCGGGGAGCTGTTTTTT. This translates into CASSDYGIGELFF.

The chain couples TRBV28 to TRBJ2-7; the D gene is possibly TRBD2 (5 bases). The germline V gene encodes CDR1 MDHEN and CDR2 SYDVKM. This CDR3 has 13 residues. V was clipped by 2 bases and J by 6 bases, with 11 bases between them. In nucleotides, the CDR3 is TGTGCCAGCAGTTTAGGCGGGCAGGCCGAGCAGTACTTC. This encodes CASSLGGQAEQYF.

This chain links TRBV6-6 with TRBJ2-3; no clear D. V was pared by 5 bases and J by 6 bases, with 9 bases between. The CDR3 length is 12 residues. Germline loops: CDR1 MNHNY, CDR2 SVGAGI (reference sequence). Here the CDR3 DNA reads TGTGCCAGCAGTGCCCTGAGGGATACGCAGTATTTT. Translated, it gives CASSALRDTQYF.